Sequencing of this T cell receptor beta chain was carried out in a study of T cell responses to AZD1222 COVID-19 vaccine. The germline V and J ends were trimmed by 8 bases and 4 bases, with 11 bases remaining between them. This CDR3 contains 13 residues. Profiling relied on immunoSEQ multiplex PCR, and the TCRdb table lists in-frame clones only, not all of them. The sample records more than 150,000 clones, roughly 90% being singletons. This TCR was sampled from an adult who received the AZD1222 COVID-19 vaccine. The chain has TRBV12-3 or TRBV12-4 and TRBJ2-2; D unclear. Sample: peripheral blood, taken 28 days after the second AZD1222 dose. The CDR3 region has the DNA TGTGCCAGCGCCGCTGGGCCCACCGGGGAGCTGTTTTTT. This sequence encodes CASAAGPTGELFF.